Below, 25 T cell receptor beta chains from the same sample are listed, as sequenced in a study of cytomegalovirus exposure and HLA in healthy donors. TCRdb keeps only in-frame clones here, not all; method: immunoSEQ multiplex PCR. The table shows around 52,000 clones, with approximately 93% occurring only once. The sample taken for sequencing was PBMCs. Receptors originate from a woman between 18 and 29 years old in good health and CMV-seronegative.

Only one count was recorded for this clone. The chain uses TRBV2 and TRBJ2-1, with D maybe TRBD2 (6 bases). This CDR3 region has 14 residues. V was trimmed by 7 bases and J by 6 bases, leaving 16 bases between them. CDR1 is SNHLY, CDR2 FYNNEI, per germline. This CDR3 is CASTQEVGGNEQFF. CDR3 in DNA: TGTGCCAGCACCCAAGAAGTCGGGGGCAATGAGCAGTTCTTC.

In this sample, this clone turned up a few times. This chain joins TRBV6-4 and TRBJ2-2, with no clear D. CDR1 is MRHNA, CDR2 SNTAGT, per germline. This CDR3 has 16 residues. The V end lost 0 bases, the J end lost 2 bases, and 10 bases lay between the germline ends. CDR3 nucleotides: TGTGCCAGCAGTGACTCTGGGCAGACCAACACCGGGGAGCTGTTTTTT. Encoded protein: CASSDSGQTNTGELFF.

The chain is built from TRBV30 and TRBJ1-3, with 10 positions matching TRBD1. The germline V gene has CDR1 GTSNPN and CDR2 SVGIG (reference sequence). The CDR3 is 16 amino acids. V shed 4 bases, J shed 3 bases, and the junction held 9 bases outside the gene matches. CDR3 residues: CAWTNRDRGLGNTIYF. In DNA form, the CDR3 reads TGTGCCTGGACCAACCGGGACAGGGGACTTGGAAACACCATATATTTT.

The CDR3 region is CATEGGRVYNEQFF. In DNA form, the CDR3 reads TGTGCCACCGAAGGGGGGAGGGTGTACAATGAGCAGTTCTTC. The chain uses TRBV19 and TRBJ2-1; D is possibly TRBD2 (7 bases). Per germline, CDR1 LNHDA and CDR2 SQIVND (reference sequence). This CDR3 contains 14 residues. V was cut by 10 bases and J by 4 bases, with 17 bases left in between.

This chain links TRBV9 with TRBJ2-3, with TRBD2 matching over 14 bases. With 5 bases clipped from V and 5 bases from J, the junction kept 7 bases outside the gene matches. CDR3 length: 16 residues. Germline V CDR1 and CDR2: SGDLS, YYNGEE. CDR3 amino acids: CASRGTSGSEVDTQYF. CDR3 bases: TGTGCCAGCAGGGGGACTAGCGGGAGTGAGGTAGATACGCAGTATTTT.

The chain has TRBV30 and TRBJ1-4, with D tentatively TRBD1 (6 bases). Germline V CDR1 and CDR2: GTSNPN, SVGIG (reference sequence). Trimming cost V 0 bases and J 6 bases, with 11 bases left between them. The CDR3 is 14 residues long. This chain's CDR3 is CAWSVGGGYEKLFF. CDR3 DNA sequence: TGTGCCTGGAGTGTGGGAGGGGGTTATGAAAAACTGTTTTTT.

The sample holds one count of this clone. The rearrangement uses TRBV19 and TRBJ2-7, with TRBD1 matching 8 bases. Germline CDR1 reads LNHDA; CDR2 reads SQIVND (reference sequence). The V and J ends lost 10 bases and 2 bases, in that order; junction bases with no gene match: 4. The CDR3 length is 12 residues. The CDR3: CATRQGTYEQYF. As DNA, the CDR3 is TGTGCCACCCGACAGGGGACCTACGAGCAGTACTTC.

The chain has TRBV2 and TRBJ1-5; D possibly corresponds to TRBD1 (5 bases). The CDR3 contains 14 residues. The V end was cut by 11 bases, the J end by 2 bases, with 16 bases between. Germline V gene lookup returns CDR1 SNHLY and CDR2 FYNNEI. The CDR3 nucleotides read TGTGCCGTGGGGGGTTTTATTGGCAATCAGCCCCAGCATTTT. Protein sequence: CAVGGFIGNQPQHF.

This chain links TRBV7-4 with TRBJ1-4; TRBD1 matches 10 bases. This CDR3 is 14 amino acids long. J gave up 8 bases and V 3 bases, and 3 bases lay outside the gene matches. The V gene's germline CDR1 is SGHVT and CDR2 SQSDAQ. DNA for the CDR3: TGTGCCAGCAGCTTGGACAGGGGGAGGGAAAAACTGTTTTTT. It yields the protein CASSLDRGREKLFF.

The V and J genes are TRBV7-8 and TRBJ2-3; TRBD2 aligns across 9 bases. The CDR3 is made up of 16 amino acids. The V segment lost 1 base and the J segment 4 bases; nucleotides outside the gene matches: 6. Per the germline V gene, CDR1 is SGHVS and CDR2 is FQNEAQ. CDR3 in DNA: TGTGCCAGCAGCTTAGGTAGCGGGAGTGGGGCAGATACGCAGTATTTT. Translating it yields CASSLGSGSGADTQYF.

The V gene is TRBV4-3, the J gene TRBJ2-5; 7 bases map to TRBD1. Germline CDR1 LGHNA, CDR2 YSLEER. CDR3 length equals 15 residues. Losses at the gene ends were 2 bases for V and 1 base for J; bases not matched to a gene: 4. The CDR3 DNA is TGCGCCAGCAGCCAAACCGGGACAGCCCAAGAGACCCAGTACTTC. Its translation: CASSQTGTAQETQYF.

The V and J genes are TRBV18 and TRBJ2-7, with 7 bases identical to TRBD2. The germline V gene has CDR1 KGHSH and CDR2 LQKENI. This CDR3 contains 15 residues. V shed 0 bases and J 0 bases; nucleotides not matched to a gene: 2. CDR3 coding DNA: TGTGCCAGCTCACCACCGGGCGGGAGCTCCTACGAGCAGTACGTC. Encoded protein: CASSPPGGSSYEQYV.

The J gene is TRBJ1-5, the V gene TRBV18; D uncertain. The CDR3 contains 15 residues. Germline CDR1 reads KGHSH; CDR2 reads LQKENI. V was shortened by 3 bases and J by 0 bases, with 9 bases between the two germline ends. This CDR3 reads CASSPEQNSNQPQHF. CDR3 bases: TGTGCCAGCTCACCCGAACAGAATAGCAATCAGCCCCAGCATTTT.

The V call is TRBV4-1, the J call TRBJ2-1; TRBD2 is a possible D gene (7 bases). Trimming left V 0 bases short and J 9 bases short, with 12 bases between. There are 14 residues in the CDR3. Germline V gives CDR1 MGHRA, CDR2 YSYEKL. CDR3 residues: CASSQDRGGREQFF. In DNA form, the CDR3 reads TGCGCCAGCAGCCAAGATAGGGGGGGCCGTGAGCAGTTCTTC.

DNA for the CDR3: TGTGCCAGCAGCGACAGGGGTTGGACTGAAGCTTTCTTT. Translating it yields CASSDRGWTEAFF. The genes are TRBV11-3 and TRBJ1-1, with 8 bases aligning to TRBD1. In germline, CDR1 is SGHNT, CDR2 YENEEA. The CDR3 has 13 residues. With 5 bases clipped from V and 5 bases from J, the junction kept 4 bases outside the gene matches.

The rearrangement uses TRBV18 and TRBJ1-1, with a tentative D call TRBD1 (6 bases). V lost 3 bases and J lost 4, with 24 bases in between. This CDR3 spans 18 amino acids. The germline V gene has CDR1 KGHSH and CDR2 LQKENI. For the CDR3, the DNA is TGTGCCAGCTCACCCCCCGCGCGGGGCGGGGGGCTGGTCACTGAAGCTTTCTTT. As protein: CASSPPARGGGLVTEAFF.

CDR3 sequence (DNA): TGCGCCAGCACCGATCCGACAGGGCTGAACACTGAAGCTTTCTTT. This sequence encodes CASTDPTGLNTEAFF. The V and J genes are TRBV4-1 and TRBJ1-1; TRBD1 aligns across 7 bases. The CDR3 totals 15 residues. Germline CDR1 reads MGHRA; CDR2 reads YSYEKL. J was trimmed by 0 bases and V by 7 bases; bases with no gene match: 8.

This clone has just a few counts. The chain joins TRBV18 to TRBJ1-2; weak D call: TRBD1 (5 bases). CDR1 is KGHSH and CDR2 is LQKENI in the germline V gene. The CDR3 loop spans 15 amino acids. V was trimmed by 6 bases and J by 13 bases, leaving 27 bases between them. In DNA, the CDR3 is TGTGCCAGCTCGCCCTATCGCGGGACGGTCCCTCAAATCACCTTC. It is translated as CASSPYRGTVPQITF.

The CDR3 sequence is CATGGFGTEAFF. CDR3 coding DNA: TGTGCCACAGGGGGCTTTGGCACTGAAGCTTTCTTT. The chain joins TRBV2 to TRBJ1-1; 8 bases fit TRBD1. Looked up from germline, CDR1 is SNHLY and CDR2 is FYNNEI. V lost 10 bases and J lost 4; bases outside the gene matches: 5. This CDR3 region has 12 residues.

This clone appeared once. The chain links TRBV5-1 to TRBJ1-2; D may be TRBD1 (6 bases). The CDR3 loop spans 15 amino acids. The germline V and J ends were trimmed by 3 bases and 4 bases, with 16 bases remaining between them. Germline assignment: CDR1 SGHRS and CDR2 YFSETQ. CDR3 bases: TGCGCCAGCAGCTCAGGGGTCCCTTCAGGCTATGGCTACACCTTC. It yields the protein CASSSGVPSGYGYTF.

The rearrangement uses TRBV7-9 and TRBJ2-2; a weak D match, TRBD2 (7 bases). The CDR3 has 13 amino acids. Germline V gene sequence: CDR1 SEHNR, CDR2 FQNEAQ (reference sequence). The V end lost 10 bases, the J end lost 6 bases, and 15 bases lay between the germline ends. CDR3 nucleotide sequence: TGTGCCAACACCAGGGAGGGGGCCGGGGAGCTGTTTTTT. Translated, it gives CANTREGAGELFF.

The chain's CDR3 is CASSVMVIALLFNQPQHF. The CDR3 nucleotides are TGTGCCAGCAGCGTAATGGTTATCGCTCTACTATTCAATCAGCCCCAGCATTTT. V gene TRBV9 combines with J gene TRBJ1-5; D gene unclear. The germline V and J ends were trimmed by 1 base and 3 bases, with 20 bases remaining between them. The germline CDR1 and CDR2 sequences are SGDLS and YYNGEE. The CDR3 runs to 18 residues.

The CDR3 nucleotides read TGTGCCAGCAGTTTAAAGGGGACAGGGTACCCTGCCTACGAGCAGTACGTC. Translated, it gives CASSLKGTGYPAYEQYV. The chain joins TRBV27 to TRBJ2-7; TRBD1 aligns across 9 bases. With V trimmed by 2 bases and J by 2 bases, 10 bases remained unmatched. The CDR3 is made up of 17 amino acids. Germline lookup yields CDR1 MNHEY and CDR2 SMNVEV (reference sequence).

The chain recombines TRBV7-8 with TRBJ2-3; D might be TRBD1 (6 bases). Germline V gene lookup returns CDR1 SGHVS and CDR2 FQNEAQ. The CDR3 extends over 14 amino acids. Trimming pared 5 bases from V and 2 bases from J, leaving 11 bases between. The CDR3 nucleotides are TGTGCCAGCAGCAAAAGACAGGACACAGATACGCAGTATTTT. Protein: CASSKRQDTDTQYF.

This clone is a singleton in its sample. The chain links TRBV12-5 to TRBJ2-1; weak D call: TRBD1 (6 bases). Looked up from germline, CDR1 is LGHNT and CDR2 is FRNRAP. Trimming removed 2 bases at V and 7 bases at J, with 12 bases between. The CDR3 is 14 amino acids. CDR3 nucleotide sequence: TGTGCTAGTGGTTTGTCCCCAGGGGAGAATGAGCAGTTCTTC. As protein: CASGLSPGENEQFF.